The next 26 T cell receptor beta chains were all read from a single sample in a study of CD8 T cells in ankylosing spondylitis. TCRdb processed the 5' RACE reads anew with MiXCR; each CDR3 protein has one entry. The sample lists 350,000 or so distinct CDR3 sequences, roughly 8% occurring once. What these receptors recognize is not known. Study outcomes and limitations: About 8 highly homologous variants made up a TCR beta motif, and this motif appeared characteristic of ankylosing spondylitis blood.

The material sequenced was blood, either unsorted or a sorted T cell fraction (not recorded which). The receptors shown here come from a male donor with ankylosing spondylitis.

This clonotype was counted at least ten times. This chain uses TRBV5-1 with TRBJ1-1, with 9 bases fitting TRBD1. In germline, CDR1 is SGHRS, CDR2 YFSETQ. V shed 0 bases, J shed 11 bases, and the junction held 5 bases outside the gene matches. The CDR3 contains 13 residues. For the CDR3, the DNA is TGCGCCAGCAGCTTGGCTGGGACAGGGACGGCTTTCTTT. This encodes CASSLAGTGTAFF.

V is TRBV7-6 and J is TRBJ2-3; perhaps TRBD1 as D (6 bases). This CDR3 comprises 16 residues. Trimming cost V 1 base and J 2 bases, with 13 bases left between them. The germline CDR1 and CDR2 sequences are SGHVS and FNYEAQ. Here the CDR3 DNA reads TGTGCCAGCAGCTTAGGGAAGGGACATATCACAGATACGCAGTATTTT. This sequence encodes CASSLGKGHITDTQYF.

This clonotype was observed many times. The V call is TRBV12-3 or TRBV12-4, the J call TRBJ2-2; 8 bases align to TRBD1. V was clipped by 1 base and J by 7 bases; unmatched bases: 8. The CDR3 runs to 16 residues. CDR3: CASSLDSQGADGELFF. The CDR3 DNA reads as TGTGCCAGCAGTTTAGATTCCCAGGGGGCTGACGGGGAGCTGTTTTTT.

At least ten counts were recorded for this clonotype. The DNA is left out, because the CDR3 cannot be placed on it with certainty; the CDR3 is given as TCRdb lists it. This rearrangement joins TRBV12-3 or TRBV12-4 to TRBJ2-1; the table's D call TRBD2 went unverified against the DNA. The CDR3 contains 15 residues when both ends are counted. CDR3 in amino acids: CASSTSIIAGGAQFF.

This clonotype was picked up a small number of times. The chain combines TRBV7-9 with TRBJ1-1; D not certain. This CDR3 contains 13 residues. Deletions cut 3 bases from V and 3 bases from J, with 8 bases between. In germline, CDR1 is SEHNR, CDR2 FQNEAQ (reference sequence). The CDR3 here is CASSFFGDTEAFF. In nucleotides, the CDR3 is TGTGCCAGCAGCTTCTTTGGGGACACTGAAGCTTTCTTT.

This clonotype was seen ten or more times. The rearrangement joins TRBV29-1 to TRBJ1-1, with D possibly being TRBD1 (5 bases). Trimming removed 0 bases from V and 7 bases from J, with 6 bases in between. There are 11 residues in the CDR3. The germline gives CDR1 SQVTM, CDR2 ANQGSEA. CDR3 coding DNA: TGCAGCGTTGAAGAGGGGGGTGAAGCTTTCTTT. Its protein is CSVEEGGEAFF. Full variable domain (remainder filled in from reference TRBV29-1 and TRBJ1-1): SAVISQKPSRDICQRGTSLTIQCQVDSQVTMMFWYRQQPGQSLTLIATANQGSEATYESGFVIDKFPISRPNLTFSTLTVSNMSPEDSSIYLCSVEEGGEAFFGQGTRLTVV.

This clonotype has just one count. This chain joins TRBV20-1 and TRBJ1-2, with D possibly TRBD1 on 5 matching bases. This CDR3 is 14 amino acids long. CDR1 and CDR2 (germline): DFQATT, SNEGSKA (reference sequence). Deletions cut 2 bases from V and 2 bases from J, with 12 bases between. CDR3 residues: CSARPGDRNYGYTF. CDR3 DNA: TGCAGTGCTAGACCGGGGGATAGAAACTATGGCTACACCTTC.

The rearrangement links TRBV5-6 to TRBJ1-4, with TRBD1 as a possible D gene (6 bases). V was cut by 5 bases and J by 5 bases, with 10 bases left in between. Germline V gives CDR1 SGHDT, CDR2 YYEEEE. The CDR3 has 13 amino acids. The CDR3 sequence is CASREGHNEKLFF. CDR3 DNA sequence: TGTGCCAGCAGAGAGGGACACAATGAAAAACTGTTTTTT.

In this sample, this clonotype turned up a few times. The genes are TRBV19 and TRBJ1-6; possibly TRBD1 for D (5 bases). CDR1 LNHDA and CDR2 SQIVND come from the germline V gene (reference sequence). This CDR3 is 15 amino acids long. V was pared by 4 bases and J by 9 bases, with 16 bases between. CDR3 in DNA: TGTGCCAGTAGTACGACAGTAACAGGAGCTTCACCCCTCCACTTT. Protein product: CASSTTVTGASPLHF.

The chain recombines TRBV12-3 or TRBV12-4 with TRBJ2-7; the D gene could be TRBD1 or TRBD2 (5 bases each). V was trimmed by 5 bases and J by 1 base, leaving 12 bases between them. This CDR3 is 14 amino acids long. CDR3 amino acids: CASSLGAPSYEQYF. The CDR3 DNA sequence: TGTGCCAGCAGTCTCGGGGCCCCTTCCTACGAGCAGTACTTC.

J is TRBJ1-4 and V is TRBV3-1; 7 nucleotides match TRBD1. The CDR3 is made up of 16 amino acids. V was clipped by 2 bases and J by 2 bases; unmatched bases: 5. CDR1 LGHDT and CDR2 YNNKEL come from the germline V gene (reference sequence). The CDR3 here is CASSQRTQGTNEKLFF. The CDR3 region has the DNA TGTGCCAGCAGCCAACGTACACAGGGGACTAATGAAAAACTGTTTTTT.

At least ten counts were recorded for this clonotype. The chain employs TRBV4-3 and TRBJ2-1; the match to TRBD2 covers 8 bases. The CDR3 contains 16 residues. Germline CDR1 is LGHNA and CDR2 is YSLEER. The J segment lost 6 bases and the V segment lost 1 base, leaving 8 bases of the junction unmatched. CDR3 protein: CASSQGTGLEFNEQFF. The CDR3 bases are TGCGCCAGCAGCCAAGGCACGGGACTAGAATTCAATGAGCAGTTCTTC.

This clonotype was counted between two and nine times. This chain links TRBV9 with TRBJ2-1; TRBD2 might be the D (6 bases). Trimming took off 0 bases at V and 3 bases at J, with 10 bases between the two ends. The germline V gene has CDR1 SGDLS and CDR2 YYNGEE. The CDR3 extends over 15 amino acids. The DNA for the CDR3 is TGTGCCAGCAGCGTAGAGGGCGGGGACTACAATGAGCAGTTCTTC. Protein sequence: CASSVEGGDYNEQFF.

This clonotype was counted many times. V usage is TRBV28 and J usage is TRBJ2-2; no clear D. The CDR3 is 13 residues long. V was cut by 2 bases and J by 4 bases, with 5 bases left in between. Germline V gene lookup returns CDR1 MDHEN and CDR2 SYDVKM. CDR3 DNA: TGTGCCAGCAGTTTAATGGGCACCGGGGAGCTGTTTTTT. Encoded protein: CASSLMGTGELFF.

This clonotype was seen a handful of times. This CDR3 reads CASSEVNIQYF. The DNA of the CDR3 is TGTGCCAGCAGTGAAGTCAACATTCAGTACTTC. V gene TRBV2 combines with J gene TRBJ2-4; no clear D. The V end was cut by 1 base, the J end by 7 bases, with 2 bases between. This CDR3 spans 11 amino acids. Germline CDR1 is SNHLY and CDR2 is FYNNEI.

This clonotype came up many times. The chain combines TRBV7-8 with TRBJ2-2; D perhaps matches TRBD1 (5 bases). The CDR3 spans 15 residues. The germline V gene has CDR1 SGHVS and CDR2 FQNEAQ. Trimming took off 11 bases at V and 7 bases at J, with 23 bases between the two ends. CDR3 loop: CAGGSGEGAVGELFF. Written as DNA, the CDR3 is TGTGCCGGTGGATCAGGAGAAGGGGCGGTCGGGGAGCTGTTTTTT.

The rearrangement links TRBV7-2 to TRBJ2-3; D uncertain. The CDR3 is made up of 13 amino acids. In germline, CDR1 is SGHTA, CDR2 FQGNSA. V was trimmed by 5 bases and J by 4 bases, leaving 10 bases between them. This CDR3 reads CASSTVGADTQYF. In nucleotides, the CDR3 is TGTGCCAGCAGCACGGTTGGGGCAGATACGCAGTATTTT.

This clonotype showed up many times. The CDR3 loop reads CSVGEGRSYEQYF. The CDR3 DNA sequence: TGCAGCGTTGGTGAGGGAAGGTCGTACGAGCAGTACTTC. The genes are TRBV29-1 and TRBJ2-7; a possible D gene is TRBD2 (5 bases). The CDR3 contains 13 residues. Germline loops: CDR1 SQVTM, CDR2 ANQGSEA. V shed 4 bases and J shed 4 bases, with 14 bases lying between them.

This clonotype was counted a few times. The chain joins TRBV10-3 to TRBJ1-1; 10 nucleotides align to TRBD1. Germline V lookup: CDR1 ENHRY, CDR2 SYGVKD. The CDR3 consists of 15 residues. With 8 bases clipped from V and 4 bases from J, the junction kept 10 bases outside the gene matches. As DNA, the CDR3 is TGTGCCATCTCCGGGACAGGGGCCTGGGGCACTGAAGCTTTCTTT. Amino acid sequence: CAISGTGAWGTEAFF.

This clonotype has only a few counts. The chain carries TRBV20-1 and TRBJ2-1; no firm D call. The V gene lost 7 bases and the J gene lost 2 bases, with 9 bases spanning the gap. CDR3 length equals 12 residues. Germline lookup yields CDR1 DFQATT and CDR2 SNEGSKA (reference sequence). The CDR3: CSGTLPYNEQFF. The CDR3 coding sequence is TGCAGTGGTACGCTTCCCTACAATGAGCAGTTCTTC.

This clonotype was picked up many times. The V gene is TRBV9, the J gene TRBJ2-2; D may be TRBD1 (6 bases). Per the germline V gene, CDR1 is SGDLS and CDR2 is YYNGEE. Deletions cut 3 bases from V and 7 bases from J, with 16 bases between. This CDR3 region has 15 residues. CDR3 residues: CASSENTGFVGELFF. The CDR3 DNA reads TGTGCCAGCAGCGAGAATACAGGGTTTGTCGGGGAGCTGTTTTTT.

This clonotype was picked up a small number of times. The gene calls are TRBV7-9 and TRBJ1-2; D unclear. Germline V CDR1 and CDR2: SEHNR, FQNEAQ (reference sequence). The CDR3 has 11 amino acids. V shed 7 bases and J shed 2 bases, with 5 bases lying between them. The DNA for the CDR3 is TGTGCCAGCACGCAGAACTATGGCTACACCTTC. It yields the protein CASTQNYGYTF.

The chain recombines TRBV9 with TRBJ1-2; D not certain. Germline CDR1 SGDLS, CDR2 YYNGEE. The CDR3 runs 14 residues. V shed 3 bases and J shed 0 bases, with 9 bases lying between them. CDR3 bases: TGTGCCAGCAGCGCATCTGACGCTAACTATGGCTACACCTTC. This translates into CASSASDANYGYTF. The whole variable domain, filled in from reference TRBV9 and TRBJ1-2, reads DSGVTQTPKHLITATGQRVTLRCSPRSGDLSVYWYQQSLDQGLQFLIQYYNGEERAKGNILERFSAQQFPDLHSELNLSSLELGDSALYFCASSASDANYGYTFGSGTRLTVV.

This clonotype was seen more than once but under ten times. The chain links TRBV11-2 to TRBJ2-7, with TRBD2 identical over 10 bases. This CDR3 comprises 16 residues. Per germline, CDR1 SGHAT and CDR2 FQNNGV. Trimming at V came to 0 bases and at J to 3 bases, leaving 5 bases not matched to a gene. CDR3: CASSLEPLAGGYEQYF. The CDR3 DNA sequence: TGTGCCAGCAGCTTAGAGCCTTTAGCGGGAGGCTACGAGCAGTACTTC.

This clonotype has more than one count but fewer than ten. The V call is TRBV6-5, the J call TRBJ1-2, with D tentatively TRBD1 (6 bases). CDR3 length equals 15 residues. Trimming pared 4 bases from V and 5 bases from J, leaving 17 bases between. CDR1 is MNHEY, CDR2 SVGAGI, per germline. The CDR3 DNA reads TGTGCCAGCAGTTTGACGGGGGGGCAGGGTTATGGCTACACCTTC. Translation gives CASSLTGGQGYGYTF.

This clonotype has only a few counts. The V and J genes are TRBV7-8 and TRBJ1-1; D call uncertain. The CDR3 loop spans 13 amino acids. Trimming shortened V by 5 bases and J by 3 bases, and 10 bases separated the two germline ends. Germline CDR1 SGHVS, CDR2 FQNEAQ. CDR3 sequence reads: CASSAYRDTEAFF. DNA of the CDR3: TGTGCCAGCAGCGCTTACAGAGACACTGAAGCTTTCTTT.